These T cell receptor beta chains were read from a single sample in a study of tumor and adjacent non-tumor tissue in lung cancer. TCRdb re-derived calls from the multiplex PCR reads in MiXCR, one entry per CDR3 protein. The data contain over 100,000 distinct CDR3 sequences, more than 60% of them seen just once; the ten biggest clones take up 37%. Sequenced sample: lung tumor tissue. The receptor set was obtained from an older woman with non-small cell lung cancer. CDR3s include the opening cysteine and the closing phenylalanine or tryptophan. D genes are given only for firm matches. Clone size is given for some rows only: seen once, a few or many times, or a class if the clone is expanded.

V gene,D gene,clone size,J gene,CDR3 protein,CDR3 DNA
TRBV11-2,NA,NA,TRBJ2-5,CASSLSRDQETQYF,TGTGCCAGCAGTTTGAGCAGGGACCAAGAGACCCAGTACTTC
TRBV12-3/TRBV12-4,NA,NA,TRBJ2-4,CARSIITQLAKNIQYF,TGTGCCAGGAGTATAATCACCCAACTAGCCAAAAACATTCAGTACTTC
TRBV5-4,NA,NA,TRBJ2-3,CANRSDLRTDTRYF,TGTGCCAACAGATCTGACTTGAGAACAGATACGCGGTATTTT
TRBV20-1,NA,NA,TRBJ2-1,CSVRRDQYNEQFF,TGTAGTGTTAGAAGGGACCAATACAATGAGCAATTCTTC
TRBV20-1,TRBD1,many,TRBJ1-4,CSARNLQGVEKLFF,TGCAGTGCTAGAAACTTACAGGGGGTGGAAAAACTGTTTTTT
TRBV20-1,NA,many,TRBJ2-4,CSAREGVAKNIQYF,TGCAGTGCTAGAGAAGGGGTGGCCAAAAACATTCAGTACTTC
TRBV10-1,NA,NA,TRBJ2-7,CARIKDRGNSYEQYF,TGCGCCAGAATCAAGGACAGAGGGAATTCGTACGAGCAGTATTTC
TRBV11-1,NA,few,TRBJ2-1,CTSSSLAGNLDNEQFF,TGTACCAGCAGCTCTCTTGCCGGCAACTTAGACAATGAGCAGTTCTTC
TRBV11-2,NA,once,TRBJ2-2,CASNADIGELFF,TGTGCCAGCAACGCGGACATCGGGGAGCTGTTTTTT
TRBV28,NA,few,TRBJ2-5,CASTYRTQGKETQYF,TGTGCCAGCACTTACCGAACACAGGGAAAAGAGACCCAGTACTTC
TRBV5-1,TRBD2,NA,TRBJ2-7,CASSLAISGDTYEQYF,TGCGCCAGCAGCTTGGCAATTAGCGGGGACACCTACGAGCAGTACTTC
TRBV20-1,TRBD1,NA,TRBJ1-2,CTAHDRGSYGFTF,TGCACTGCCCACGACAGGGGAAGCTATGGCTTCACCTTC
TRBV7-8,TRBD2,NA,TRBJ2-1,CASSPDRLGLAGRRGAEQFF,TGTGCCAGCAGCCCCGACCGTCTGGGACTAGCGGGGAGGAGGGGTGCTGAGCAGTTCTTC
TRBV3-2,NA,few,TRBJ2-5,CASSPPDREETQYF,TGTGCCAGCAGCCCCCCCGACAGGGAAGAGACCCAGTACTTC
TRBV4-2,TRBD1,once,TRBJ1-5,CASSQDGTGNQPHHF,TGCGCCAGCAGCCAAGATGGGACAGGGAATCAGCCCCACCATTTT
TRBV29-1,NA,many,TRBJ2-7,CSVVPVSYEQYF,TGCAGCGTTGTGCCAGTTAGCTACGAGCAGTACTTC
TRBV11-2,NA,NA,TRBJ2-7,CASSYGANGNYEQYF,TGTGCCAGTAGCTACGGGGCTAACGGGAACTACGAGCAGTACTTC
TRBV29-1,NA,NA,TRBJ1-1,CSVVSGNTEAFF,TGCAGCGTTGTATCCGGGAACACTGAAGCTTTCTTT
TRBV20-1,NA,NA,TRBJ2-1,CSDRAAPMGHNEQFF,TGCAGTGATAGAGCCGCGCCCATGGGACACAATGAGCAGTTCTTC
TRBV11-3,TRBD2,NA,TRBJ2-1,CTNSLELTSGSHNEQFF,TGTACCAACAGTTTAGAGTTAACTAGCGGGAGCCACAATGAGCAGTTCTTC
TRBV20-1,NA,NA,TRBJ2-3,CRGGREPEIHSIF,TGCAGGGGGGGGCGGGAGCCGGAAATACACAGTATTTTT
TRBV11-2,NA,NA,TRBJ2-5,CASSRNDRGGTHFF,TGTGCCAGCAGCCGAAACGACAGGGGAGGGACTCATTTCTTC
TRBV18,NA,NA,TRBJ1-1,CASLRTRPGDTEAFF,TGTGCCAGCTTACGGACCCGACCAGGGGACACTGAAGCTTTCTTT
TRBV4-3,TRBD1,many,TRBJ2-7,CASNHSGTATTGSYEQYF,TGCGCCAGCAACCATTCCGGGACAGCCACTACAGGCTCCTACGAGCAGTACTTC
TRBV20-1,TRBD1,NA,TRBJ1-1,CSPRSQGAPMNTEAIF,TGCAGTCCTAGAAGCCAGGGGGCGCCAATGAACACTGAAGCTATCTTT
TRBV4-3,NA,NA,TRBJ2-4,CASSQVWVEESIQYF,TGCGCCAGCAGCCAAGTGTGGGTAGAGGAAAGCATTCAGTACTTC
TRBV20-1,NA,NA,TRBJ1-2,CIAQAGRGYTF,TGCATTGCTCAAGCGGGAAGAGGGTACACCTTC
TRBV20-1,TRBD2,NA,TRBJ2-1,CSAGGEGSPQTQFF,TGCAGTGCTGGGGGGGAGGGTTCCCCCCAGACCCAGTTCTTC
TRBV6-5,NA,NA,TRBJ1-2,CASTSSPFCGCTF,TGTGCCAGCACCTCCAGTCCTTTCTGTGGCTGCACCTTC
TRBV6-2/TRBV6-3,NA,NA,TRBJ2-2,CASTKFTGELFF,TGTGCCAGCACCAAATTCACCGGGGAACTGTTTTTT
TRBV7-8,TRBD1,NA,TRBJ2-3,CASSWTGQGSDTQYF,TGTGCCAGCAGTTGGACAGGCCAAGGGTCAGATACGCAGTATTTT
TRBV6-2/TRBV6-3,NA,few,TRBJ2-2,CTSSYTQQRANTEELFF,TGTACCAGCAGTTACACCCAACAGAGGGCCAACACCGAGGAGCTCTTTTTT
TRBV20-1,NA,many,TRBJ1-2,CSASDTTNYGYTF,TGCAGTGCTAGTGACACAACTAACTATGGCTACACCTTC
TRBV28,TRBD1,NA,TRBJ2-1,CVSSYPGQGNEQFF,TGTGTCAGCAGTTACCCTGGACAGGGGAATGAGCAGTTCTTC
TRBV29-1,NA,NA,TRBJ1-4,CSVAGDQTNEKLFF,TGCAGCGTTGCGGGGGATCAAACTAATGAAAAACTGTTTTTT
TRBV29-1,TRBD1,NA,TRBJ1-2,CSFGQGERGSYSYTF,TGCAGCTTTGGACAGGGTGAGAGGGGATCCTATAGCTACACCTTC
TRBV9,TRBD2,NA,TRBJ2-1,CASSSRTSGVANEQFF,TGTGCCAGCAGCTCTCGGACTAGCGGGGTGGCCAATGAGCAGTTCTTC
TRBV7-3,TRBD1,NA,TRBJ2-1,CASSLDRGRGNEQFF,TGTGCCAGCAGTTTGGACAGGGGGCGGGGGAATGAGCAGTTCTTC
TRBV6-2/TRBV6-3,NA,NA,TRBJ2-2,CVSTKSTGELCF,TGTGTCAGCACCAAATCCACCGGGGAGCTGTGTTTT
TRBV29-1,TRBD1,NA,TRBJ2-3,CIVEVRDRGTDTQFF,TGCATTGTTGAAGTAAGGGACAGGGGAACAGATACGCAGTTTTTT
TRBV6-6,NA,NA,TRBJ2-7,CASIRQTRGDCEQYF,TGTGCCAGCATTCGCCAGACACGGGGAGACTGCGAGCAGTACTTC
TRBV20-1,NA,NA,TRBJ1-2,CSAEGQRGYDYTF,TGCAGTGCTGAGGGTCAGAGAGGCTATGACTACACCTTC
TRBV5-1,TRBD2,few,TRBJ2-3,CASSLETSGGADTQYF,TGCGCCAGCAGCTTGGAGACTAGCGGGGGGGCAGATACGCAGTATTTT
TRBV4-2,NA,NA,TRBJ2-1,CASNQGVGGPLNEQLF,TGCGCCAGCAACCAAGGGGTGGGGGGACCGTTGAATGAGCAGCTCTTC
TRBV11-3,NA,NA,TRBJ2-6,CASSEVTPGANALTF,TGTGCCAGCAGCGAAGTCACTCCTGGGGCCAACGCCCTGACCTTC
TRBV6-5,NA,NA,TRBJ2-7,CANRSCSTYEQYF,TGTGCCAACAGGTCGTGTTCTACCTACGAGCAGTACTTC
TRBV11-3,NA,NA,TRBJ1-2,CACILGRDLGYTF,TGTGCCTGCATCTTAGGCAGGGATCTTGGCTACACCTTC
TRBV20-1,NA,NA,TRBJ2-7,CSVREGGTYEQYF,TGCAGTGTTAGAGAAGGCGGGACTTACGAGCAGTATTTC
TRBV20-1,NA,NA,TRBJ1-5,CSTRQASQPQHF,TGCAGTACTAGACAGGCTAGTCAGCCCCAGCATTTT